This T cell receptor beta chain is drawn from a study of chemoradiotherapy in HPV16-positive cancers. Turning to the study itself: Candidate HPV-specific clones and shared TCR motifs came from two HPV16-positive patients.

This CDR3 region has 18 residues. Germline CDR1 SGHDT, CDR2 YYEEEE. V trimming: 1 base; J trimming: 2 bases; junction bases outside the gene matches: 12. Produced via immunoSEQ multiplex PCR; TCRdb's table is partial and in-frame only. Of over 20,000 clones listed, 73% were seen once; the top ten hold around 2.5%. A remark on this clone: Its antigen remains unknown.

Study observations and caveats: Candidate HPV-specific clones and E7-related TCR motifs grew in tumor during treatment.

The V gene is TRBV5-6, the J gene TRBJ1-5, with 7 bases lining up with TRBD1. Collection took place from a patient who underwent chemoradiotherapy. This receptor was taken from a human donor with HPV-associated anogenital cancer. The CDR3 DNA reads TGTGCCAGCAGCTTGACGGACAGGAGAGTAACGGGCAATCAGCCCCAGCATTTT. It encodes CASSLTDRRVTGNQPQHF.